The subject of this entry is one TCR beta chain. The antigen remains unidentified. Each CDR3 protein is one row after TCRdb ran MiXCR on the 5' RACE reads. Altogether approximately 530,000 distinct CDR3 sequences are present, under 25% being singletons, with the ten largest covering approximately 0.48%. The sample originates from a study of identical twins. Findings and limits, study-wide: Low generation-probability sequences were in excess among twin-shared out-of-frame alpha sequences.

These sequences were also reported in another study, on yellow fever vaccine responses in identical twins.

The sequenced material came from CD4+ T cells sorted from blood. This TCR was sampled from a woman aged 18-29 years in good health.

For the CDR3, the DNA is TGTGCCATCAGTTACGGGACTTCGAACGGGGAGCTGTTTTTT. The encoded protein is CAISYGTSNGELFF. V is TRBV10-3 and J is TRBJ2-2, with D tentatively TRBD2 (6 bases). This CDR3 region has 14 residues. Germline assignment: CDR1 ENHRY and CDR2 SYGVKD. Trimming left V 5 bases short and J 7 bases short, with 14 bases between.